This TCR beta chain comes out of a study of shared T cell receptors in the human thymus. The protocol was immunoSEQ multiplex PCR, while the TCRdb copy is restricted to in-frame clones and leaves out a portion. The sample lists about 730,000 clones; over 75% were seen once. Germline-derived CDR1 and CDR2 are ENHRY and SYGVKD. This CDR3 contains 17 residues. V lost 3 bases, J lost 0 bases, and 6 bases stayed unmatched. Another study also made use of these data, one on human thymus T cells. That investigation notes: Healthy Finnish infants having corrective surgery for congenital heart defects served as donors. The thymus tissue came from resections taken during corrective heart surgery. Biased V and J segment usage appeared in thymus and peripheral blood. Unrelated people showed highly overlapping thymic repertoires, related research reported.

This rearrangement joins TRBV10-3 to TRBJ2-1, with TRBD2 matching 9 bases. What was sequenced was thymocytes. This sequence was found in a girl under three years old with a congenital heart defect. The CDR3 protein is CAISERGGASSYNEQFF. The CDR3 coding sequence is TGTGCCATCAGTGAACGCGGGGGGGCGAGCTCCTACAATGAGCAGTTCTTC.